The entry that follows covers one TCR beta chain sequence. The antigen is not known. Germline V gene sequence: CDR1 MNHEY, CDR2 SVGEGT. This CDR3 contains 16 residues. Losses at the gene ends were 4 bases for V and 1 base for J; bases not matched to a gene: 5. The authors reverse transcribed roughly 0.5 to 1 ug RNA with random hexamers. The authors amplified TCR beta CDR3 across 54 Vbeta and 13 Jbeta using immunoSEQ multiplex PCR. TCRdb re-analysed the immunoSEQ multiplex PCR reads in MiXCR, keeping a single row per CDR3 protein. The table records about 210,000 distinct CDR3 sequences, 80% to 95% of them present only once. TEMRA cells were FACS-enriched, unlike CD8+ and CD4+ T cells, which were negatively isolated. This sample is part of a study of CD8 T cells in Susac syndrome. The study, taken as a whole, reports: The study recognized that the number of individuals in its TCR sequencing and HLA analysis was relatively small.

V usage is TRBV6-2 or TRBV6-3 and J usage is TRBJ2-2, with 8 nucleotides matching TRBD1. The sequenced sample was CD4+ T cells from PBMCs. The receptor's source is a human donor in good health. CDR3 region: CASSSIGTGNTGELFF. The CDR3, as DNA: TGTGCCAGCAGTTCGATAGGGACAGGGAACACCGGGGAGCTGTTTTTT.